This T cell receptor (beta chain) was recovered during a study of CD8+CD57+ T cells in acquired aplastic anemia. Study as a whole: Sorted CD4+ plus CD8+ cells gave DNA averaging around 3 ug. On average, healthy donors gave about 10.8 million reads for CD4+ cells. Study-level findings and limits: Patients and controls had CD8+ Simpson's diversity values that were not significantly distinct. Patients and controls shared 25 to 30 CD8+ CDR3 sequences, which appeared highly expressed in patients and within their immunodominant clones.

A note on this clonotype: What it binds is not known.

According to the study, genomic DNA was the template for TCR beta VDJ and CDR3 profiling. Using its own MiXCR run on the reads, TCRdb lists one record per CDR3 protein. The sample consists of about 160,000 distinct CDR3 sequences, 35% to 55% of them appearing once. With 1 base removed from V and 1 base from J, the gap between germline ends came to 11 bases. The CDR3 totals 15 residues. Germline CDR1 and CDR2: DFQATT and SNEGSKA (reference sequence). The sequence derives from a human donor in good health. The chain has TRBV20-1 and TRBJ2-1; D unresolved. The sequencing input was sorted CD4+, CD8+, or CD8+CD57+ T cells (not recorded which) from PBMCs. The DNA for the CDR3 is TGCAGTGCTAGAGTTGAAGGCGGATCCTACAATGAGCAGTTCTTC. The encoded protein is CSARVEGGSYNEQFF.